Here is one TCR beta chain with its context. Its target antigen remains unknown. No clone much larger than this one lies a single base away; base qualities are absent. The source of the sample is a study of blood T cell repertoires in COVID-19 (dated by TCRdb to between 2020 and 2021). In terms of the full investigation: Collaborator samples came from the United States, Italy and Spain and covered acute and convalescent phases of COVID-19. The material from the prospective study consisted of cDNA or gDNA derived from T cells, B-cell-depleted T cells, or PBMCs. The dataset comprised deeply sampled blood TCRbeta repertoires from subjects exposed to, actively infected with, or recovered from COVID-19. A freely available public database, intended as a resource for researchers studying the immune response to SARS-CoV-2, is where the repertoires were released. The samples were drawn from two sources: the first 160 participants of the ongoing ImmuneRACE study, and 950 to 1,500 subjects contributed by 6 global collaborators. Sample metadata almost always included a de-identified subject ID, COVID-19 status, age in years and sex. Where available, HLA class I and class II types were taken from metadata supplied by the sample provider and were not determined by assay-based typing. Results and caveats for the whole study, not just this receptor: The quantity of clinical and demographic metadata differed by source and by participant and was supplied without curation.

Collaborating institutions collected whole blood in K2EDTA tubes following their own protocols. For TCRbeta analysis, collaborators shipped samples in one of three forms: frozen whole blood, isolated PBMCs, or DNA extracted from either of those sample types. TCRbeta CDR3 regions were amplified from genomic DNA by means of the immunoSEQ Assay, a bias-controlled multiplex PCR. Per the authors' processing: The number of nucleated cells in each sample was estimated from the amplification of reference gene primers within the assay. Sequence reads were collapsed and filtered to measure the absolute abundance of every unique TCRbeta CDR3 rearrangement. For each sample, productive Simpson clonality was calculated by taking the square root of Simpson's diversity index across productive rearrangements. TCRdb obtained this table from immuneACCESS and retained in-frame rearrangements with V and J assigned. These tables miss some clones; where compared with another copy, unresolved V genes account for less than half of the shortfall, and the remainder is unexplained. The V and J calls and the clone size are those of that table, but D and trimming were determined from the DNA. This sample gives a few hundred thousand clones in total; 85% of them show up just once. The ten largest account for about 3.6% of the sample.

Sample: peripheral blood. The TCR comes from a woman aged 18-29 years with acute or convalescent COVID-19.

The sequence in DNA is TGTGCCAGCAGCTTAGGCGCAGGGTACTACAATACTGAGCAGTTCTTC. The encoded protein is CASSLGAGYYNTEQFF. This chain joins TRBV7-3 to TRBJ2-1; the D region possibly corresponds to TRBD1 (5 bases align). CDR1 SGHTA and CDR2 FQGTGA are derived from the germline V gene. Including cysteine and phenylalanine, the CDR3 has 16 amino acids. CDR3 DNA is the only sequence kept; it has 48 bases, read in frame from the first base. Trimming costs V 2 bases and J 9 bases, and their ends lie 20 bases apart.